Sequencing of this T cell receptor (beta chain) was carried out in a study of blood T cell repertoires in COVID-19. Study-wide context: PBMCs, B-cell-depleted T cells, or T cells were the source of the cDNA or gDNA that made up the material.

Per the authors' pipeline: For nucleated cells, counts were estimated from reference gene primer amplification. Profiling relied on immunoSEQ multiplex PCR, and the TCRdb table lists in-frame clones only, not all of them. The V and J calls and the clone size are those of that table, but D and trimming were determined from the DNA. The table shows roughly 400,000 clones, with around nine tenths occurring only once. The cohort comprised adults aged about 18 to 100 years residing in 24 US areas. With 3 bases removed from V and 0 bases from J, the gap between germline ends came to 9 bases. Germline CDR1 is LNHDA and CDR2 is SQIVND (reference sequence). This CDR3 has 15 amino acids.

The TCR sequence derives from a woman aged 45-65 years who had recovered from COVID-19. This chain links TRBV19 with TRBJ1-5, with a possible D match to TRBD1 (5 bases). Sequencing used PBMCs or T cells enriched from blood (not recorded which). The CDR3 loop reads CASSMGRYSNQPQHF. The CDR3 DNA is TGTGCCAGTAGTATGGGGCGGTATAGCAATCAGCCCCAGCATTTT.